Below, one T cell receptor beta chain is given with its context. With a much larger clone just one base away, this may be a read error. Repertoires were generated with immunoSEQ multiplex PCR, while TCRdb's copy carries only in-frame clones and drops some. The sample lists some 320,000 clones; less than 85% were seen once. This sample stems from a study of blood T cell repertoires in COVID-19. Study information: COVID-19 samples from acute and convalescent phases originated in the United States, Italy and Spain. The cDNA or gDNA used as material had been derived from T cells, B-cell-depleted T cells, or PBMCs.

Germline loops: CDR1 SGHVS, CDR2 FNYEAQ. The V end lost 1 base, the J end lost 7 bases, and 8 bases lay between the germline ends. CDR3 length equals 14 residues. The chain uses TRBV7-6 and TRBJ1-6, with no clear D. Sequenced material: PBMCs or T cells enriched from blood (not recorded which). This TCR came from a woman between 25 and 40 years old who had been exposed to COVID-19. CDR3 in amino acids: CASSLEQYNSPLHF. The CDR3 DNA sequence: TGTGCCAGCAGCTTAGAACAGTACAATTCACCCCTCCACTTT.